This TCR beta chain was sequenced in a study of cytomegalovirus exposure and HLA in healthy donors. Use of 60 Vbeta and 13 Jbeta primers characterized the PCR. Assay: immunoSEQ multiplex PCR; the TCRdb copy retains only in-frame clones and omits some. The sample has 180,000 or so clones; around 80% are singletons. With 8 bases removed from V and 4 bases from J, the gap between germline ends came to 12 bases. Per germline, CDR1 LNHDA and CDR2 SQIVND (reference sequence). The CDR3 sequence is 13 residues long. The chain carries TRBV19 and TRBJ1-5; D is perhaps TRBD1 (5 bases). The sequenced material came from PBMCs. This TCR derives from a woman aged 50 to 60 in good health and CMV-seropositive. In DNA, the CDR3 is TGTGCCAGTTCTGGGGGGGAAAATCAGCCCCAGCATTTT. Its translation: CASSGGENQPQHF.